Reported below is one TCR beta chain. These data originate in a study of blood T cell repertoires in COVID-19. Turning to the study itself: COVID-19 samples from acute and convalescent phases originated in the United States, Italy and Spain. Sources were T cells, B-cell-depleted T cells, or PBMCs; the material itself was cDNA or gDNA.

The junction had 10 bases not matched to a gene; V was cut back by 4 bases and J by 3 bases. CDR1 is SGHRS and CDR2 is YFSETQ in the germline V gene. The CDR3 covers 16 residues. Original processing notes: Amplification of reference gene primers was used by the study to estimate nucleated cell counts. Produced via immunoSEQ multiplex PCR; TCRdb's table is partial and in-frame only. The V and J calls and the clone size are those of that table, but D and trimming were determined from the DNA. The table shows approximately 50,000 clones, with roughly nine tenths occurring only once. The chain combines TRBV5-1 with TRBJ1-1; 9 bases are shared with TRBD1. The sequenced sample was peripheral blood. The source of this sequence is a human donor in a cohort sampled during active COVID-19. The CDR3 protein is CASSQTGGMGDTEAFF. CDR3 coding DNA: TGCGCCAGCAGCCAAACAGGGGGCATGGGAGACACTGAAGCTTTCTTT.